A single sample gave rise to the 5 T cell receptor beta chains below, sequenced in a study of T cell repertoires in cytomegalovirus infection. TCRdb recomputed calls from the reads with MiXCR, one row per CDR3 protein. The table has fewer than 130,000 distinct CDR3 sequences, under 45% seen once; the top ten hold around 74%. No antigen has been assigned to these receptors. This specimen consisted of CD8+ T cells from cultured PBMCs, obtained from culture after CMV antigen stimulation. Every receptor here comes from a human donor in good health (CMV status not recorded). Some clones in this sample may be carry-over from other donors' samples.

The chain couples TRBV5-1 to TRBJ2-2; 9 bases are shared with TRBD1. Germline trimming cut 0 bases from V and 8 bases from J; bases unmatched to any gene: 5. The CDR3 is 15 amino acids. Germline CDR1 is SGHRS and CDR2 is YFSETQ. For the CDR3, the DNA is TGCGCCAGCAGCTTGGCGGGACAGGGTCCTGGGGAGCTGTTTTTT. Translation gives CASSLAGQGPGELFF.

This chain connects TRBV5-5 to TRBJ1-3, with D unresolved. V was shortened by 0 bases and J by 0 bases, with 13 bases between the two germline ends. Germline V gene lookup returns CDR1 SGHKS and CDR2 YYEKEE (reference sequence). The CDR3 loop spans 17 amino acids. CDR3 nucleotide sequence: TGTGCCAGCAGCTTGGTAGCCACGGGCCTCTCTGGAAACACCATATATTTT. As protein: CASSLVATGLSGNTIYF.

There are a few counts of this clonotype. The rearrangement joins TRBV11-2 to TRBJ2-1; 12 bases are shared with TRBD2. V lost 6 bases to trimming and J lost 8 bases; unmatched junction nucleotides: 8. The CDR3 runs to 15 residues. Germline-derived CDR1 and CDR2 are SGHAT and FQNNGV. In DNA, the CDR3 is TGTGCCAGCAGTTCCTCCGGGACTAGCGGGCATGAGCAGTTCTTC. As protein: CASSSSGTSGHEQFF. The full variable domain, completed using reference TRBV11-2 and TRBJ2-1, is EAGVAQSPRYKIIEKRQSVAFWCNPISGHATLYWYQQILGQGPKLLIQFQNNGVVDDSQLPKDRFSAERLKGVDSTLKIQPAKLEDSAVYLCASSSSGTSGHEQFFGPGTRLTVL.

The chain combines TRBV28 with TRBJ2-1; TRBD2 agrees at 12 bases. J gave up 4 bases and V 6 bases, and 10 bases lay outside the gene matches. CDR1 and CDR2 from the germline V gene are MDHEN and SYDVKM. The CDR3 is made up of 17 amino acids. The CDR3 is CASSTRTSGDKYNEQFF. CDR3 nucleotide sequence: TGTGCCAGCAGCACACGGACTAGCGGGGATAAATACAATGAGCAGTTCTTC.

This clonotype appeared a single time. This chain connects TRBV4-1 to TRBJ1-2, with 12 bases identical to TRBD1. This CDR3 has 15 amino acids. The J segment lost 8 bases and the V segment lost 1 base, leaving 5 bases of the junction unmatched. CDR1 MGHRA and CDR2 YSYEKL come from the germline V gene. CDR3 in amino acids: CASSQGGTGGRGYTF. Written as DNA, the CDR3 is TGCGCCAGCAGCCAAGGTGGGACAGGGGGCAGGGGCTACACCTTC.